This T cell receptor beta chain was recovered during a study of T cells after yellow fever vaccination. Study information: Each low-cell-number fraction was prepared by means of SMART-Seq v4 Ultra Low Input.

The length of the CDR3 is 15 residues. The J segment lost 2 bases and the V segment lost 5 bases, leaving 9 bases of the junction unmatched. Germline V gene data show CDR1 as DFQATT and CDR2 as SNEGSKA (reference sequence). Whole-study findings and limits: The secondary response was weaker, and its peak arrived faster, on day 5 versus 15.

This clonotype showed up just a few times. Its antigen remains unknown. As TCR cDNA was made by 5'RACE template switching, a universal primer site and UMIs were added. TCRdb re-called the 5' RACE reads with MiXCR, one entry per CDR3 protein. The sample holds just under 600,000 distinct CDR3 sequences, about 14% seen once. Sequenced material: PBMCs, taken on the day of the yellow fever booster vaccination. The genes are TRBV20-1 and TRBJ2-7, with 10 bases identical to TRBD2. The clonotype originates from a young man who received the YFV17D yellow fever vaccine. The CDR3 is CSADVAGGRAYEQYF. DNA of the CDR3: TGCAGTGCTGACGTAGCGGGAGGCAGGGCCTACGAGCAGTACTTC.